What follows is one T cell receptor beta chain and its context. This clone's antigen is unknown. Qualities for individual bases were not recorded, and no much larger clone is one base off. The record originates from a study of T cell responses to AZD1222 COVID-19 vaccine (dated by TCRdb to about 2021). General notes on the study: TCR sequencing was performed for over 230 trial participants, of whom some 200 were given two doses of AZD1222 and around 25 were given two doses of MenACWY control vaccine. Trial participants were enrolled into age subgroups of 18-55, 56-69 and 70-plus years, which contained around 150, 28 and 57 TCR-sequenced participants, respectively.

The sample's time point label, in plain terms: about 28 days (+/-7) after the second vaccine dose. Because spike-specific TCR depth and breadth did not differ between the two schedules, AZD1222 recipients who got a second dose at roughly 4 weeks were pooled with those who got a second dose at roughly 12 weeks. The vaccinee samples were drawn from two UK trials, COV001 and COV002, one of which was a single-blind randomized controlled phase 2/3 trial testing AZD1222 (ChAdOx1 nCoV-19) in healthy adults. For TCRbeta chain sequencing, PBMC samples from trial participants were taken at day 0 and at day 28 after the second dose. The CDR3 regions of human TCRbeta chains were analyzed by immunosequencing. Per the original workflow: TCRs in the repertoires were matched against a reference library of SARS-CoV-2-specific TCRs that had been generated with the MIRA antigen-specificity platform. Breadth was defined as the fraction of unique TCRs that were SARS-CoV-2-associated. Depth was defined as the fraction of total T cells that were SARS-CoV-2-associated. Using the MIRA data, every spike-specific TCR was mapped to the spike region that the TCR reacted to and assigned to either a CD4 or a CD8 class. Log10-transformed breadth and depth values were compared by one-way ANOVA with Sidak's multiple comparisons tests. The source is immuneACCESS, and TCRdb retained only in-frame sequences with V and J called. Part of the clones is not carried over; for the studies checked, unresolved V genes explain less than half of this, and the remainder is unexplained. That table is the source of V, J and clone size, and D and trimming were worked out from the DNA. This sample is represented by around 80,000 clones; nearly 90% of them were singletons. The ten largest clones take up 1.3% of the sample.

The CDR3 starts with the cysteine, ends with the phenylalanine, and has 15 residues. Only the CDR3 part of the read is kept: 45 bases, read in frame from the first base. From the germline V gene (reference sequence), CDR1 is MNHEY and CDR2 is SMNVEV. The junction carries 17 bases between V and J, which are trimmed by 7 bases and 5 bases respectively. Findings and caveats that apply to the study as a whole: Participants were mostly white British and included more females than males, and it was suggested by the authors that clonal diversity may have been underestimated. The 56-69-year group was small, and its depth increase did not reach significance, likely because of low power. Conclusions about previously exposed vaccinees are limited, since just a handful of AZD1222 recipients were seropositive for SARS-CoV-2 at baseline. No day 14 peak-response samples were available, so repertoires were characterized only after the peak T cell response. The whole spike protein was spanned by vaccine-associated CD4 TCRs, and dominant responses were seen in regions 160-218 and 743-854. Epitopes outside the regions mutated in the B.1.351 and B.1.1.7 variants were reportedly recognized by nearly half of the unique spike-specific TCRs. After two AZD1222 doses, both the breadth and the depth of spike-specific TCRs were significantly higher than at day 0 and than in MenACWY recipients.

This TCR was sampled from an adult who received the AZD1222 COVID-19 vaccine. This sequence uses TRBV27 and TRBJ1-4; a tentative D match to TRBD1 spans 5 bases. This specimen consisted of peripheral blood, obtained 28 days after the second AZD1222 dose. Here is the DNA: TGTGCCAGCATGAAGGTTGCGGGGACCAATGAAAAACTGTTTTTT. Its protein product is CASMKVAGTNEKLFF. The full variable domain, completed from the reference TRBV27 and TRBJ1-4 proteins outside the CDR3, reads EAQVTQNPRYLITVTGKKLTVTCSQNMNHEYMSWYRQDPGLGLRQIYYSMNVEVTDKGDVPEGYKVSRKEKRNFPLILESPSPNQTSLYFCASMKVAGTNEKLFFGSGTQLSVL.